Listed below are T cell receptor beta chains from one sample, sequenced in a study of T cell changes during pregnancy in multiple sclerosis. The assay was immunoSEQ multiplex PCR, and TCRdb's table has in-frame clones only and misses some. The sample includes some 64,000 clones, 70% to 90% of them seen just once. This sample comprised peripheral blood, obtained in the first trimester of pregnancy. These TCRs come from a female donor in good health, enrolled as a control in a pregnancy study. The CDR3 runs from the conserved cysteine through the conserved F or W.

TRBJ2-7,TRBV29-1,CSVELFDRGYEQYF
TRBJ2-7,TRBV18,CASSPSGSDEQYF
TRBJ1-4,TRBV5-6,CASSFGTDNEKLFF
TRBJ1-2,TRBV29-1,CSVEVGQGYGYTF
TRBJ1-2,TRBV18,CASSLGTGDGYTF
TRBJ2-1,TRBV5-4,CASGRAEMLSNEQFF
TRBJ1-5,TRBV18,CASSPPNSKLGSGSNQPQHF
TRBJ2-7,TRBV20-1,CSAREVYEQYF
TRBJ2-5,TRBV19,CASSPLRQGDQETQYF
TRBJ2-7,TRBV6-5,CASRALWGGPYEQYF
TRBJ2-3,TRBV7-3,CASSPVAGGATDTQYF
TRBJ2-7,TRBV13,CASSKRTGIGYEQYF
TRBJ2-5,TRBV5-4,CASTVAGGVQETQYF
TRBJ1-2,TRBV9,CASSLQPSGTEDYTF
TRBJ2-3,TRBV4-1,CASSQAGDTDTQYF
TRBJ2-7,TRBV18,CASSPSVVGGLEQYF
TRBJ1-2,TRBV19,CASSSIRGGNGYTF
TRBJ2-1,TRBV11-2,CASSLVSAGVQGLVEQFF
TRBJ1-5,TRBV4-1,CASSQSTGGRDQPQHF
TRBJ2-4,TRBV9,CASSPLGQGNKNIQYF
TRBJ2-7,TRBV21-1,CASSKDKQGTNF
TRBJ2-7,TRBV5-8,CASSLAGTSSYEQYF
TRBJ2-5,TRBV7-8,CASTPLERIETQYF
TRBJ2-3,TRBV30,CAWSEGLWSGADTQYF
TRBJ2-7,TRBV29-1,CSVLPDSGSYEQYF
TRBJ2-5,TRBV9,CASSASSGGGETQYF
TRBJ2-2,TRBV7-6,CASSSDGTGFSGELFF
TRBJ2-2,TRBV7-2,CASSLAGGNTGELFF